This T cell receptor beta chain originates from a study of Japanese encephalitis immunity and Zika vaccine responses (dated by TCRdb to about 2021). Study-wide context: Three 5.0 ug doses of alum-adjuvanted ZPIV were administered to included participants at weeks 0, 4 and 28. Some eleven participants received one dose of YFV vaccine (YF-VAX) before ZPIV, and some 10 participants were flavivirus-naive. ZIKV peptides were 15-mers overlapping by 11 residues, selected for NetMHCpan/NetMHCII-predicted epitopes with affinity below 50 nM. The study examined whether earlier vaccination against Japanese encephalitis virus (JEV) or yellow fever virus (YFV) influenced CD4 T cell responses to the Zika vaccine. For stimulation, either ZIKV structural-protein peptide pools divided into flavivirus-conserved and non-conserved sets were used, or JEV or YFV peptides matching the pre-vaccination. TCR repertoires were also analyzed from a few flavivirus-naive individuals at weeks 2, 6 and 52 after starting ZPIV vaccination. More than 10 participants were given two doses of JEV vaccine (IXIARO) 28 days apart, two to three months before the first ZPIV dose. For TCR sequencing, about 6 representative participants were selected from each pre-vaccination group, and samples were taken at week 0 (after pre-vaccination, before ZPIV) and at week 52. Overall study outcomes, separate from this receptor: The analysis was restricted to a subset of trial participants with three doses and adequate samples, and the entire vaccinated cohort was not analyzed. CD8 T cell responses of very low magnitude were detected against ZIKV peptide pools and were observed in only a few individuals. Peptide-pool deconvolution was not performed because of sample size limitations, and consequently the individual peptides driving cross-reactive responses were not identified. In JEV-pre-vaccinated donors, the repertoire richness of CD4 T cells responding to conserved ZIKV epitopes dropped significantly after ZPIV. Samples grouped by participant and showed no similarity between individuals, suggesting that no public TCRs were detected. JEV-pre-vaccinated donors showed higher repertoire similarity across time-points and stimulations than YFV-pre-vaccinated donors, indicating more clonotypes common to ZIKV and JEV stimulation.

PBMCs were labeled with CellTrace CFSE and cultured for around six days in RPMI with roughly 8% human serum plus peptide pools at around 0.9 ug/mL each. Unfixed proliferating CD4 T cells were sorted on a BD FACSAria as live CD56-CD19-CD16-CD3+CD4+ CFSE-low cells. The enrolled adults were healthy, and microneutralization screening showed them to be seronegative for ZIKV, JEV, YFV, DENV and WNV. Samples were obtained from a phase 1, double-blinded, randomized, placebo-controlled trial of an alum-adjuvanted Zika purified-inactivated virus (ZPIV) vaccine. Peripheral blood mononuclear cells were isolated using a standard procedure and kept frozen in liquid nitrogen until needed. Library construction relied on 5' RACE. TCRbeta libraries were pooled in proportion to their sorted cell numbers before sequencing. Total RNA from sorted cells was extracted with RNAzol RT, and cDNA was made with an oligo(dT) primer and a template-switching oligo. The TCRbeta V-CDR3-J region was PCR-amplified with Kapa HiFi using a SMARTer oligo primer and a TCRbeta constant-region primer. Illumina adaptors and sample-specific index barcodes were added in a second PCR, followed by HighPrep bead cleanup and Bioanalyzer confirmation of a band of roughly 650 bp. The libraries were sequenced on an Illumina MiSeq using 2x151 bp paired-end reads. The original methods were these. An in-house Java program demultiplexed the reads, while MiXCR assigned TCRbeta annotations and counted clonotypes. Repertoire overlap was assessed with Morisita-Horn indices from the R package vegan, and UPGMA clustering and Circos plots of recurring clonotypes were generated. Shannon diversity and richness were normalized to the highest possible value given the input cell numbers, yielding values from 0 to 1. CDR3beta sequences were aligned with MUSCLE, distances computed with SeqinR, and multidimensional scaling plotted in R. TCRdb cleaned the public reads at Q25 with fastp, built clones with MiXCR and kept in-frame beta chains. Here each entry gathers all rows of one CDR3 protein and keeps the most common genes and DNA. The authors' filters were not applied to this entry. The sample table holds fewer than 450 distinct CDR3 sequences, of which 2.4% were seen once. More than 25% of the sample belongs to the ten largest clones.

Compared with the rest of its sample, this clonotype is hyperexpanded (1% or more). The input lacks base qualities; no much larger clone sits a single base away. The germline V gene (reference sequence) yields DFQATT for CDR1 and SNEGSKA for CDR2. Clipping removes 3 bases from V and 4 bases from J, with 5 as the unmatched junction base count. The CDR3, from cysteine to phenylalanine, totals 14 residues. This entry keeps only the CDR3 DNA: 42 bases, framed from base 1. This specimen consisted of antigen-activated CD4+ T cells from blood, cultured, obtained during a Zika inactivated vaccine study. The TCR originated in an adult man who received an inactivated Zika virus vaccine. The chain employs TRBV20-1 and TRBJ2-3; TRBD2 fits 9 bases in the junction. The DNA is TGCAGTGCTAGTTGGCGGGGGGGCCCAGATACGCAGTATTTT. It encodes CSASWRGGPDTQYF.